This is a list of T cell receptor beta chains from one sample in a study of response to subunit inactivated influenza vaccine. TCRdb recomputed calls from the RT-PCR reads with MiXCR, one row per CDR3 protein. This table holds roughly 650,000 distinct CDR3 sequences, 15% to 18% found once. Material: PBMCs from blood, obtained 12 days after vaccination. Receptors were obtained from a man aged 50-60 years who received an inactivated influenza vaccine. CDR3s leave out the opening cysteine and the closing phenylalanine or tryptophan. Size is omitted from some rows. Given values are once, few, many or a class for expanded clones.

v_gene | abundance | CDR3aa
TRBV12-3/TRBV12-4 | . | ASRTRSLAQY
TRBV12-3/TRBV12-4 | . | ASRPTGSGTQY
TRBV4-2 | many | ASSQASETHSYEQY
TRBV20-1 | . | SARDLEGTERSQPQH
TRBV28 | . | ASSFGVVGRFLRSYNEQF
TRBV28 | few | ASSKPETIAEQY
TRBV25-1 | . | ASRPGLAGVYEQY
TRBV4-1 | once | ASSQDPHLSYNEQF
TRBV29-1 | many | SVDDRQETQY
TRBV5-6 | . | ASSLGGTLPIQETQY
TRBV20-1 | . | SAFQGGEMNTEAF
TRBV6-5 | . | ASISEGGQTQY
TRBV29-1 | . | SVRTSGGPYEQY
TRBV4-3 | . | ASSQDGGGSGRYYNEQF
TRBV3-1 | few | ASSQAGGPNYEQY
TRBV3-1 | . | ASSQGPVMGNQPQH
TRBV20-1 | . | SARSGAPGETQY
TRBV11-2 | many | ACEAGGLNEQF
TRBV10-3 | few | AISDARGRNEQF
TRBV12-3/TRBV12-4 | few | ASSFVGPYEQY
TRBV7-2 | . | ASSLALRGEAF
TRBV12-3/TRBV12-4 | . | ASVIAGGPPDTQY
TRBV20-1 | . | SQTSGGFTDTQY
TRBV5-5 | . | ASSLVGPGQGVNYGYT
TRBV11-2 | few | ASSLVPYREQETQY
TRBV29-1 | many | SVAGQKSYEQY
TRBV7-2 | few | ASSFRRQGEAF
TRBV6-5 | . | ASSHLRGLSTDTQY
TRBV5-5 | few | ASSSRTGDNTGELF
TRBV7-2 | . | ASSLVEGGYGYT
TRBV29-1 | . | SVEAQAAPDTQY
TRBV11-1 | many | ASRGEEGLAGVYYNEQF
TRBV12-3/TRBV12-4 | few | ASNEPQYGEKLF
TRBV10-3 | few | AISESQGGGNEQF
TRBV7-9 | few | ASSLYGTGVTDTQY
TRBV28 | few | ASSPPVGQPQH
TRBV28 | . | ASSLRTYTGELF